Below are 5 T cell receptor beta chains sequenced from a single sample in a study of CD8 T cells in Susac syndrome. cDNA came from roughly 0.5 to 1 ug RNA primed by random hexamers. MiXCR was run by TCRdb on the immunoSEQ multiplex PCR reads, yielding one entry per CDR3 protein. The sample lists around 280,000 distinct CDR3 sequences, about 88% seen once, with approximately 0.12% in the top ten. Input material: CD8+ T cells from PBMCs. These receptors originate from a human donor with multiple sclerosis.

This chain uses TRBV2 with TRBJ2-2; D call uncertain. This CDR3 has 14 residues. Germline V gives CDR1 SNHLY, CDR2 FYNNEI. Trimming shortened V by 3 bases and J by 5 bases, and 10 bases separated the two germline ends. CDR3 in amino acids: CASSDRLETGELFF. The DNA for the CDR3 is TGTGCCAGCAGTGACAGGCTAGAGACCGGGGAGCTGTTTTTT.

This sequence joins TRBV18 and TRBJ2-3, with 7 bases aligning to TRBD1. Germline trimming cut 3 bases from V and 3 bases from J; bases unmatched to any gene: 15. The germline V gene encodes CDR1 KGHSH and CDR2 LQKENI. The CDR3 length is 18 residues. The CDR3 bases are TGTGCCAGCTCACCGACTCCGGCGACAGGGTTTGATACAGATACGCAGTATTTT. This gives the protein CASSPTPATGFDTDTQYF.

J is TRBJ2-1 and V is TRBV29-1; TRBD2 aligns across 7 bases. This CDR3 spans 16 amino acids. V gave up 0 bases and J gave up 7 bases; unmatched junction bases: 12. Germline V gene data show CDR1 as SQVTM and CDR2 as ANQGSEA. The CDR3 nucleotides are TGCAGCGTTGAAGATCCCACGGGGGGTGGAGCGAATGAGCAGTTCTTC. The encoded protein is CSVEDPTGGGANEQFF.

This clonotype was observed a handful of times. V is TRBV19 and J is TRBJ2-7, with 7 nucleotides matching TRBD2. Trimming took 8 bases from V and 2 from J; bases not matched to a gene: 18. CDR3 length equals 17 residues. The germline V gene encodes CDR1 LNHDA and CDR2 SQIVND (reference sequence). CDR3 loop: CASSLGRGPRMTYEQYF. The CDR3 nucleotides are TGTGCCAGTTCTCTTGGGAGGGGACCCAGGATGACCTACGAGCAGTACTTC. Based on the CDR3 plus reference TRBV19 and TRBJ2-7, the full variable domain is DGGITQSPKYLFRKEGQNVTLSCEQNLNHDAMYWYRQDPGQGLRLIYYSQIVNDFQKGDIAEGYSVSREKKESFPLTVTSAQKNPTAFYLCASSLGRGPRMTYEQYFGPGTRLTVT.

V gene TRBV7-9 combines with J gene TRBJ2-7; 8 bases align to TRBD1. CDR3 size: 13 residues. Germline V CDR1 and CDR2: SEHNR, FQNEAQ (reference sequence). V shed 5 bases, J shed 5 bases, and the junction held 5 bases outside the gene matches. The CDR3 DNA follows: TGTGCCAGCAGCGGGGGACAGGTGAACGAGCAGTACTTC. Protein product: CASSGGQVNEQYF.